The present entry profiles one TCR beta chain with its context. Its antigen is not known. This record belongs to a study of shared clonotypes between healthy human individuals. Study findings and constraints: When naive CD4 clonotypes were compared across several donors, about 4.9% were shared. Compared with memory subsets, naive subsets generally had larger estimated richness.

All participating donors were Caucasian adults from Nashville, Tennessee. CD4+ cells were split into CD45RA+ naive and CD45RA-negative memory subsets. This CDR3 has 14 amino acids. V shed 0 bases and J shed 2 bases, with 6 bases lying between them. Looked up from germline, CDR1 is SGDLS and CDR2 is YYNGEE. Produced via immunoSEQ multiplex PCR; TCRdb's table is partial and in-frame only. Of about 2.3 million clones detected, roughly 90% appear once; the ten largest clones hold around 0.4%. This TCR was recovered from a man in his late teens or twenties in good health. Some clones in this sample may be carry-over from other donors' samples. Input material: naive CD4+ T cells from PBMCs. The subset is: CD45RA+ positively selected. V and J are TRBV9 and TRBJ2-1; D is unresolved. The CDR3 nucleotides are TGTGCCAGCAGCGTAGTCGACACCTACAATGAGCAGTTCTTC. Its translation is CASSVVDTYNEQFF.